This TCR beta chain was obtained from a study of blood T cell repertoires in COVID-19. Methods used by the authors: Using reference gene primer amplification, nucleated cell counts were estimated. Only in-frame clones appear in the TCRdb table, and some are missing; sequencing was by immunoSEQ multiplex PCR. D and trimming come from the DNA, and the V and J calls and clone size come from that table. The repertoire holds approximately 350,000 clones, with 87% as singletons. The CDR3 is made up of 16 amino acids. Germline assignment: CDR1 MGHRA and CDR2 YSYEKL. V dropped 0 bases and J dropped 9; count of bases not matched to a gene: 13.

This sequence joins TRBV4-1 and TRBJ2-7; 8 bases fit TRBD2. The clonotype originates from a woman between 45 and 60 years old with COVID-19, enrolled during active disease. Sequencing input: peripheral blood. The CDR3 protein is CASSQDPGLAGNRQYF. In DNA form, the CDR3 reads TGCGCCAGCAGCCAAGACCCCGGGCTAGCGGGCAACCGGCAGTACTTC.